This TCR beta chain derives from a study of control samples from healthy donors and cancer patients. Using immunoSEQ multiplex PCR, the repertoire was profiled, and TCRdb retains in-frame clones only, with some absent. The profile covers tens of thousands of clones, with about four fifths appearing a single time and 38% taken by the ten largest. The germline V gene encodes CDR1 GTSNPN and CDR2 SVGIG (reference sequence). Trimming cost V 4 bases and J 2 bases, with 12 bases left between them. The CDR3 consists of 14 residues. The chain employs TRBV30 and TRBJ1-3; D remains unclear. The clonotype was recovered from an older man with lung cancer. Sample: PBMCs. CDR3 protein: CAWTSGGAGNTIYF. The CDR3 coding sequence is TGTGCCTGGACCTCCGGCGGGGCTGGAAACACCATATATTTT.